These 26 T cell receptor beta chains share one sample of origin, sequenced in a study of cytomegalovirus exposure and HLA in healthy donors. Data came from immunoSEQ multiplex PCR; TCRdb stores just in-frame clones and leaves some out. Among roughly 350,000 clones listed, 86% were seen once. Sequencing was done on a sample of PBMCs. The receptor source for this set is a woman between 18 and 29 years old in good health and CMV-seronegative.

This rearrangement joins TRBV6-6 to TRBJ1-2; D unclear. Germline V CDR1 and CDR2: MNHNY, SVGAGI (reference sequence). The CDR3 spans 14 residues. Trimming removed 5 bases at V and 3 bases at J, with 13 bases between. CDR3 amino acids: CASSPGPRDYGYTF. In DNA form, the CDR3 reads TGTGCCAGCAGTCCCGGGCCGAGGGACTATGGCTACACCTTC.

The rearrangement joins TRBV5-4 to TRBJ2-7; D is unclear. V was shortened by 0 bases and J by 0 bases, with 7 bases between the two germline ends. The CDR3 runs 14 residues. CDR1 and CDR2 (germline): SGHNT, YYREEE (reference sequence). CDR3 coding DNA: TGTGCCAGCAGCTTGGGCCTGAGCTCCTACGAGCAGTACTTC. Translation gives CASSLGLSSYEQYF. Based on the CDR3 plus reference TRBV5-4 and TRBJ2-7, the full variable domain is ETGVTQSPTHLIKTRGQQVTLRCSSQSGHNTVSWYQQALGQGPQFIFQYYREEENGRGNFPPRFSGLQFPNYSSELNVNALELDDSALYLCASSLGLSSYEQYFGPGTRLTVT.

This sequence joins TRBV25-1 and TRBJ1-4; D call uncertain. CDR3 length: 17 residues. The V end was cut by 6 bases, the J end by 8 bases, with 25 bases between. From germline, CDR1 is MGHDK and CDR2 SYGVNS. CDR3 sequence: CASREPPGGQRGEKLFF. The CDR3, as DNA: TGTGCCAGCAGGGAACCCCCAGGTGGGCAGCGAGGGGAAAAACTGTTTTTT.

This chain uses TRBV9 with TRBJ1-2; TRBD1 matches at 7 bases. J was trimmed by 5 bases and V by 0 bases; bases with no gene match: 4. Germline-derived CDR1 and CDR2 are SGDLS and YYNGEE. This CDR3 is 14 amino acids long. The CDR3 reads CASSVGDRAYGYTF. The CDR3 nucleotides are TGTGCCAGCAGCGTAGGTGACAGGGCGTATGGCTACACCTTC.

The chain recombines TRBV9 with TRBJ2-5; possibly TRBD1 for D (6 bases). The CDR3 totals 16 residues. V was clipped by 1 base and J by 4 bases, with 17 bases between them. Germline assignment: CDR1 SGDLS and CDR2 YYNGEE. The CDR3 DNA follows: TGTGCCAGCAGCGTAAACCAAGGGGGTTATGGAGAGACCCAGTACTTC. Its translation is CASSVNQGGYGETQYF.

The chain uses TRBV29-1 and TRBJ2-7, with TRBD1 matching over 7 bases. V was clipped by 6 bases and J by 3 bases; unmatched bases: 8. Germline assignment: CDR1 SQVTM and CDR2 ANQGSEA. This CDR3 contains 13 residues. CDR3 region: CSVLLGTVYEQYF. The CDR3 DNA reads TGCAGCGTCCTACTCGGGACAGTCTACGAGCAGTACTTC.

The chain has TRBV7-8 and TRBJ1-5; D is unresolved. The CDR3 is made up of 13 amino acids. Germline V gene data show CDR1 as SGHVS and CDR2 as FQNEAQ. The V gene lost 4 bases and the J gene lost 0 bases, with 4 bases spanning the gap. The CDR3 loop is CASSWHSNQPQHF. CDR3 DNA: TGTGCCAGCAGCTGGCATAGCAATCAGCCCCAGCATTTT.

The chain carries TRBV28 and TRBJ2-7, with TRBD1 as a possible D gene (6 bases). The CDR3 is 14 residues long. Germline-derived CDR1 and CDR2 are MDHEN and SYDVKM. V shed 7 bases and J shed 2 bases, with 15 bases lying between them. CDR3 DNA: TGTGCCAGCAAAACAGGGAGTCCAACCTACGAGCAGTACTTC. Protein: CASKTGSPTYEQYF. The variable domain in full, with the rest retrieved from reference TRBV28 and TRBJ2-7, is DVKVTQSSRYLVKRTGEKVFLECVQDMDHENMFWYRQDPGLGLRLIYFSYDVKMKEKGDIPEGYSVSREKKERFSLILESASTNQTSMYLCASKTGSPTYEQYFGPGTRLTVT.

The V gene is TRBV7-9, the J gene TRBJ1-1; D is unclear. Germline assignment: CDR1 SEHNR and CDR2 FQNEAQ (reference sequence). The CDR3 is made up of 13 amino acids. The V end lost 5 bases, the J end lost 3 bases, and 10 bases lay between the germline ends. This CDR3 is CASSPLADTEAFF. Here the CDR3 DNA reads TGTGCCAGCAGCCCCCTGGCGGACACTGAAGCTTTCTTT. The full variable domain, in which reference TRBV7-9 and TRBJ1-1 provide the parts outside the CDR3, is DTGVSQNPRHKITKRGQNVTFRCDPISEHNRLYWYRQTLGQGPEFLTYFQNEAQLEKSRLLSDRFSAERPKGSFSTLEIQRTEQGDSAMYLCASSPLADTEAFFGQGTRLTVV.

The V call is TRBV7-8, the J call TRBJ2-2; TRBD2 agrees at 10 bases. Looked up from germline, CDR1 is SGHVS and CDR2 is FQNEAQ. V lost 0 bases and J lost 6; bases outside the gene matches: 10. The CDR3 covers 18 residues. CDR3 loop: CASSLAWVLAGVAGELFF. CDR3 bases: TGTGCCAGCAGCTTAGCGTGGGTCCTAGCGGGAGTGGCCGGGGAGCTGTTTTTT. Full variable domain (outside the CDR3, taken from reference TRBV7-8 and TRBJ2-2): GAGVSQSPRYKVAKRGQDVALRCDPISGHVSLFWYQQALGQGPEFLTYFQNEAQLDKSGLPSDRFFAERPEGSVSTLKIQRTQQEDSAVYLCASSLAWVLAGVAGELFFGEGSRLTVL.

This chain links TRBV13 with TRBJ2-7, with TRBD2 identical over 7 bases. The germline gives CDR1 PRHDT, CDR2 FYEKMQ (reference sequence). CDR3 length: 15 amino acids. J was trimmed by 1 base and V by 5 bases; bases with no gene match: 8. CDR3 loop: CASSRDDSGSYEQYF. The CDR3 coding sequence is TGTGCCAGCAGCCGGGACGATAGCGGGTCCTACGAGCAGTACTTC.

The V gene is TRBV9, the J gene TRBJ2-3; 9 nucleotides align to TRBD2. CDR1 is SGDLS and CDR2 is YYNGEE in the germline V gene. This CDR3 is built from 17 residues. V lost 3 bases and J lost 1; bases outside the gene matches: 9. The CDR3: CASSATPWTSGTDTQYF. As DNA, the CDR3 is TGTGCCAGCAGCGCCACGCCTTGGACTAGCGGCACAGATACGCAGTATTTT.

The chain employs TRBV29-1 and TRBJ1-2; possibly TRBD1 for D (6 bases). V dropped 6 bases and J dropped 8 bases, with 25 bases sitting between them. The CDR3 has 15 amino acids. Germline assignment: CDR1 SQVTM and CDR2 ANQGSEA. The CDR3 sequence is CSVEGGGSRTGGYTF. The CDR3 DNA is TGCAGCGTAGAGGGGGGGGGCAGCCGGACGGGCGGCTACACCTTC.

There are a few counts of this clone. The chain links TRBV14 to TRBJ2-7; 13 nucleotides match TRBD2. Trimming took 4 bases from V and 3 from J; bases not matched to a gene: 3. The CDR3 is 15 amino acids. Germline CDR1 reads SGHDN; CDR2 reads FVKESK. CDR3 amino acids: CASSPGLAGVYEQYF. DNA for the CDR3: TGTGCCAGCAGCCCAGGACTAGCGGGAGTCTACGAGCAGTACTTC. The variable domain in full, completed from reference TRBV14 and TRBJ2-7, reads EAGVTQFPSHSVIEKGQTVTLRCDPISGHDNLYWYRRVMGKEIKFLLHFVKESKQDESGMPNNRFLAERTGGTYSTLKVQPAELEDSGVYFCASSPGLAGVYEQYFGPGTRLTVT.

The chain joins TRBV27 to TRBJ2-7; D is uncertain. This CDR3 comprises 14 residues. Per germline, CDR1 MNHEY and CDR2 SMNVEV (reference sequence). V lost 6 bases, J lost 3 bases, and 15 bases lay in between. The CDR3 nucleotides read TGTGCCAGCAGCACCCTAGAAGCCCTCTACGAGCAGTACTTC. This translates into CASSTLEALYEQYF.

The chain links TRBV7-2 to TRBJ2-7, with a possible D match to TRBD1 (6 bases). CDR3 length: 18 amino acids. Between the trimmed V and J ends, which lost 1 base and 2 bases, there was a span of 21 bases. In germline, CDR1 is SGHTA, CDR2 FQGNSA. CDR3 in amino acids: CASSLELSRTATPYEQYF. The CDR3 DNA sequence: TGTGCCAGCAGCTTAGAGTTAAGCCGGACAGCTACTCCCTACGAGCAGTACTTC.

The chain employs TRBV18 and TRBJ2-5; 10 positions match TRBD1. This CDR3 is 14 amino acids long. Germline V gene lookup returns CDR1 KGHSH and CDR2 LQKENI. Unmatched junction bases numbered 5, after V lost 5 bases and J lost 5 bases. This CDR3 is CASSGTGELETQYF. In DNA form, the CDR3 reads TGTGCCAGCTCAGGGACAGGGGAGTTGGAGACCCAGTACTTC.

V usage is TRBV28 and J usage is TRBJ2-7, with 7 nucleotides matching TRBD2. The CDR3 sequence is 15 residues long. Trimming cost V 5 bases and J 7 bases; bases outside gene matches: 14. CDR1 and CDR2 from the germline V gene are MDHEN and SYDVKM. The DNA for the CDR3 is TGTGCCAGCAGTCAGCTCGGCGGGAGTGTATGGGAGCAGTACTTC. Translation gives CASSQLGGSVWEQYF.

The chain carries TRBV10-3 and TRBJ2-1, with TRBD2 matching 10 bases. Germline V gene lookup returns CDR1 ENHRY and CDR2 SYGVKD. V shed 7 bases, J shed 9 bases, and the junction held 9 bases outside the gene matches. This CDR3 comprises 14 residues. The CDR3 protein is CAINSEREGAEQFF. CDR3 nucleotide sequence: TGTGCCATCAATAGCGAGCGGGAGGGGGCTGAGCAGTTCTTC.

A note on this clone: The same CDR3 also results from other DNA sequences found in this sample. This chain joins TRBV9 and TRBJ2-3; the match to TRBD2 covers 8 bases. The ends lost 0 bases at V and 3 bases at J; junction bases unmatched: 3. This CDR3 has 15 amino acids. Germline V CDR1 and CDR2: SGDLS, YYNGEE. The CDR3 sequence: CASSVGGLGTDTQYF. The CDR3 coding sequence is TGTGCCAGCAGCGTAGGGGGACTAGGAACAGATACGCAGTATTTT.

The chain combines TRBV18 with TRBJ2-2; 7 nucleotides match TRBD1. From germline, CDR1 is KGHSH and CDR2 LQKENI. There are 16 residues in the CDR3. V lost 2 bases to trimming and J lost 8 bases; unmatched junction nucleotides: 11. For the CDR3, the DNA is TGTGCCAGCTCACCATCGACAGGGAATATTCGGGGGGAGCTGTTTTTT. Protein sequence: CASSPSTGNIRGELFF.

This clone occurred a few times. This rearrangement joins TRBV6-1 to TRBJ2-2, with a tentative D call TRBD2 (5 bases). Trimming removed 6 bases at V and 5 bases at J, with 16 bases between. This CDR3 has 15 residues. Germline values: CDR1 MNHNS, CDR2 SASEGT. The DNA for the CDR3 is TGTGCCAGCAGCTTTGGGAGCCGTGGGACCGGGGAGCTGTTTTTT. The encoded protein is CASSFGSRGTGELFF.

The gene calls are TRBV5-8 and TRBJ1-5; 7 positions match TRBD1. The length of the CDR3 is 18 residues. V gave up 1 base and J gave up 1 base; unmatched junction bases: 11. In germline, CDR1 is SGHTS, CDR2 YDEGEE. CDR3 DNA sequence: TGTGCCAGCAGCTTGTCACCGTGGGCAGGGGGAAGCAATCAGCCCCAGCATTTT. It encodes CASSLSPWAGGSNQPQHF.

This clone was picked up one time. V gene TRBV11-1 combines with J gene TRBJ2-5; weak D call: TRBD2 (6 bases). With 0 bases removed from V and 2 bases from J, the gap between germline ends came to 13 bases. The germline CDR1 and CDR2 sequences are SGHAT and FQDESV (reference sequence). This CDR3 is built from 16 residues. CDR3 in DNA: TGTGCCAGCAGCTTAGCGCGTGGAGGGACGCAAGAGACCCAGTACTTC. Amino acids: CASSLARGGTQETQYF.

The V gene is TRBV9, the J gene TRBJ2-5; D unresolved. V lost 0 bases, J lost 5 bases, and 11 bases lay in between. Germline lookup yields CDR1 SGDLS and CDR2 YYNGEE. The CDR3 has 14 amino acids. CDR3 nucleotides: TGTGCCAGCAGCGTAGGCGTAGAGTCGGAGACCCAGTACTTC. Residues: CASSVGVESETQYF.

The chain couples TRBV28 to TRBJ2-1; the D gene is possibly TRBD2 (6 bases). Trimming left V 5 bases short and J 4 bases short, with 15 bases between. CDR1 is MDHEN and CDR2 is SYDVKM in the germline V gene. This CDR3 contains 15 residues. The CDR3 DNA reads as TGTGCCAGCAGTCGCGGACTACTGACTTACAATGAGCAGTTCTTC. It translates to CASSRGLLTYNEQFF.